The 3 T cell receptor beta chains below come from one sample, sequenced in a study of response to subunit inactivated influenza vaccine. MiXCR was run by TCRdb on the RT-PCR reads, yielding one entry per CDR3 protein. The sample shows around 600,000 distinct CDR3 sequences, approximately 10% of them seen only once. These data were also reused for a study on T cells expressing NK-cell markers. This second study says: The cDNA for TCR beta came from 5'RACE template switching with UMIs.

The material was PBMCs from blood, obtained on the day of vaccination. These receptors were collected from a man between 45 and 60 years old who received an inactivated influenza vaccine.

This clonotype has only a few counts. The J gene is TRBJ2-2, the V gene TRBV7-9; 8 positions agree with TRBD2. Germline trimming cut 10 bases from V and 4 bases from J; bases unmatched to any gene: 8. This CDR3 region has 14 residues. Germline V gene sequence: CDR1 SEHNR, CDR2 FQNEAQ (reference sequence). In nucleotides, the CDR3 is TGTGCCATCAGAGCGGGGGTAATCACCGGGGAGCTGTTTTTT. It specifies CAIRAGVITGELFF.

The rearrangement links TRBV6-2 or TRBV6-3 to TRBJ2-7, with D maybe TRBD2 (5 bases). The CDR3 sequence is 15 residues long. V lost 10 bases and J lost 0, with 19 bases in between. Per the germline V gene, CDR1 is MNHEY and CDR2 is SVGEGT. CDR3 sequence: CATEERGSPSYEQYF. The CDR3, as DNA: TGTGCCACCGAAGAAAGAGGGAGCCCCTCCTACGAGCAGTACTTC.

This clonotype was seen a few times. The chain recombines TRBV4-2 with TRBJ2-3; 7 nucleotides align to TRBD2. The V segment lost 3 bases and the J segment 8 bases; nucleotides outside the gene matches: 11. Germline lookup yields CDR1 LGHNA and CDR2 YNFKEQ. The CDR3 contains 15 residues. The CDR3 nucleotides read TGTGCCAGCAGCCAGGCAGCGGGATATGGTGCTACGCAGTATTTT. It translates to CASSQAAGYGATQYF.